The present T cell receptor beta chain was sequenced within a study of blood T cell repertoires in COVID-19. Study context: Sites in the United States, Italy and Spain provided acute and convalescent COVID-19 samples. Nucleic acid was either cDNA or gDNA, and it came from T cells, B-cell-depleted T cells, or PBMCs.

The trim removed 0 bases at V and 5 bases at J, leaving 4 bases unmatched. The germline V gene encodes CDR1 SGHKS and CDR2 YYEKEE (reference sequence). This CDR3 is 15 amino acids long. Authors' data handling: Scientists estimated how many nucleated cells there were by amplifying reference gene primers. The method was immunoSEQ multiplex PCR; TCRdb's version includes in-frame clones alone and lacks a portion of them. The V and J calls and the clone size are those of that table, but D and trimming were determined from the DNA. The data show 110,000 or so clones, with roughly four fifths seen just once and 9.5% to 13% held by the top ten.

The chain carries TRBV5-5 and TRBJ2-3; 9 nucleotides line up with TRBD1. The sequence was collected from a human donor in a cohort sampled during active COVID-19. The sequenced sample was peripheral blood. Here the CDR3 reads CASSLGGQGGDTQYF. The CDR3, as DNA: TGTGCCAGCAGCTTGGGGGGACAGGGAGGAGATACGCAGTATTTT.